These 2 T cell receptor beta chains share one sample of origin, sequenced in a study of T cell repertoires in cytomegalovirus infection (dated 2019 in TCRdb). Sequencing was carried out with an Illumina HiSeq 1500. TCRdb reprocessed the public reads (quality trimming at Q25 with fastp, clone calling with MiXCR) and kept in-frame beta chains. Rows with one shared CDR3 protein collapse into an entry with the most common genes and DNA. Recorded for this sample are under 300,000 distinct CDR3 sequences; 17% of them occurred a single time. Of the sample, about 45% falls within the top ten clones. Sequencing was carried out using CD8+ T cells from PBMCs. These receptors were obtained from a human donor in good health (CMV status not recorded). Some clones in this sample may be carry-over from other donors' samples.

The table lists this clonotype with a few counts. The rearrangement uses TRBV29-1 and TRBJ1-2, with TRBD1 matching 8 bases. The CDR3 length is 15 residues. The V gene end was trimmed by 4 bases and the J gene end by 6 bases; junction bases not matched to a gene: 13. Germline V lookup: CDR1 SQVTM, CDR2 ANQGSEA. CDR3 nucleotides: TGCAGCGTTGGGCCGGTTCGGACAGGGAGCCATGGCTACACCTTC. This gives the protein CSVGPVRTGSHGYTF.

V usage is TRBV4-3 and J usage is TRBJ1-2; D gene uncertain. This CDR3 is 15 amino acids long. Germline loops: CDR1 LGHNA, CDR2 YSLEER. Trimming cost V 6 bases and J 3 bases, with 17 bases left between them. CDR3 sequence: CASRPSSGHHYGYTF. In DNA form, the CDR3 reads TGCGCCAGCAGACCTTCCTCCGGCCATCACTATGGCTACACCTTC.